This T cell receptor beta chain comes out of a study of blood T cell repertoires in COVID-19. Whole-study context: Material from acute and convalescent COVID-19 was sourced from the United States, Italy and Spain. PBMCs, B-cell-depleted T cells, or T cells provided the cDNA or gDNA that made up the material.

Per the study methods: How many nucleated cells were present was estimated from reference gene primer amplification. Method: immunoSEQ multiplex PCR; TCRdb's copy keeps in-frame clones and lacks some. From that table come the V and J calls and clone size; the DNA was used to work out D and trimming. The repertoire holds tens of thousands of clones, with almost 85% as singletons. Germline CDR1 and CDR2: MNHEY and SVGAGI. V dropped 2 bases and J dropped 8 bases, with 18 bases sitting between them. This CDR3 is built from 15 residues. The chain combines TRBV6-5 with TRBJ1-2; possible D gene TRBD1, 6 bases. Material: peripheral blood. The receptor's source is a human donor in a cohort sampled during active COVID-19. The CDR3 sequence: CASSYKSQGGRGYTF. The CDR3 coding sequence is TGTGCCAGCAGTTACAAGTCACAGGGTGGTCGGGGCTACACCTTC.